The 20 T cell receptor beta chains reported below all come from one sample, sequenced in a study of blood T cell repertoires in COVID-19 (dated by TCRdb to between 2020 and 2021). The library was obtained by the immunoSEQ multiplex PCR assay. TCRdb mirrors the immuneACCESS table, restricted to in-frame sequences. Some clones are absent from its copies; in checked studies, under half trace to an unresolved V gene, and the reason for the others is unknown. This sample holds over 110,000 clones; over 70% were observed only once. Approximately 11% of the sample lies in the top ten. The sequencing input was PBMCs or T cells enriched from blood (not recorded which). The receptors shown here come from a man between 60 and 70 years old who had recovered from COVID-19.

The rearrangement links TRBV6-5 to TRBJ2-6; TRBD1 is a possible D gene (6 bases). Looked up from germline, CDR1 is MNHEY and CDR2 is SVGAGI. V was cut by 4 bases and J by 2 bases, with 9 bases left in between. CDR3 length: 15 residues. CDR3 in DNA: TGTGCCAGCAGTTTTAACAGGGCTGGGGCCAACGTCCTGACTTTC. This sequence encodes CASSFNRAGANVLTF.

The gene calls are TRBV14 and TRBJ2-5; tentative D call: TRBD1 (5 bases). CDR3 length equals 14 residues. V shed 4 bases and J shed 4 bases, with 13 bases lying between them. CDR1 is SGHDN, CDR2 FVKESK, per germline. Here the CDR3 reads CASSRGGQGETQYF. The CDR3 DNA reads TGTGCCAGCAGCCGAGGCGGACAAGGAGAGACCCAGTACTTC.

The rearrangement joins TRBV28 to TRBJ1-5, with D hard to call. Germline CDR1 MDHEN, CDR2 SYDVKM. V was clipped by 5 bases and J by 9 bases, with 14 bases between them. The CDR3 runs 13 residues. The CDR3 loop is CASSPTDILPQHF. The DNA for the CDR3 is TGTGCCAGCAGTCCGACCGACATTTTGCCCCAGCATTTT.

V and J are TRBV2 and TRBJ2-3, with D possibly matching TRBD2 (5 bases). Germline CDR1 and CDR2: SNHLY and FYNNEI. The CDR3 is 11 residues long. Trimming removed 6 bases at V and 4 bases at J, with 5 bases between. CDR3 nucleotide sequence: TGTGCCAGCAGGAGGGCAGATACGCAGTATTTT. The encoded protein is CASRRADTQYF.

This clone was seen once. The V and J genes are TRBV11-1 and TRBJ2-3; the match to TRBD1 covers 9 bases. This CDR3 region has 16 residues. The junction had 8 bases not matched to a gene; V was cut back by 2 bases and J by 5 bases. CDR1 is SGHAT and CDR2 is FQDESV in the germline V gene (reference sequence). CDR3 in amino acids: CASSLWRDREGDTQYF. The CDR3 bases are TGTGCCAGCAGCTTATGGCGGGACAGGGAGGGAGATACGCAGTATTTT. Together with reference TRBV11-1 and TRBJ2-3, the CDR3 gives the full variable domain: EAEVAQSPRYKITEKSQAVAFWCDPISGHATLYWYRQILGQGPELLVQFQDESVVDDSQLPKDRFSAERLKGVDSTLKIQPAELGDSAMYLCASSLWRDREGDTQYFGPGTRLTVL.

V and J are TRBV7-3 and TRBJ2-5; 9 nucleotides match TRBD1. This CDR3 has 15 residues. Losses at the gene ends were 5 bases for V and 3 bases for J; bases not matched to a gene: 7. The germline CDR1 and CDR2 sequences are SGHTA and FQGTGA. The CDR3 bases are TGTGCCAGCAGCCCAGGACAGGGGCGGGAAGAGACCCAGTACTTC. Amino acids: CASSPGQGREETQYF.

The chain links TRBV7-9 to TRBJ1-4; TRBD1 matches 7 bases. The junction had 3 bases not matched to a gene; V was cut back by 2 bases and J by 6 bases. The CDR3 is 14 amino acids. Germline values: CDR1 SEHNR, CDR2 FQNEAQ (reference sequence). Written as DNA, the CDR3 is TGTGCCAGCAGCTTAACCGGGACAGATGAAAAACTGTTTTTT. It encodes CASSLTGTDEKLFF.

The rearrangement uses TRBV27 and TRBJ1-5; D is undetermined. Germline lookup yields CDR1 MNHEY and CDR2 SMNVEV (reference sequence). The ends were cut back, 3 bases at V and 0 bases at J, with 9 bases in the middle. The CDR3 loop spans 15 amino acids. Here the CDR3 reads CASSLTGISNQPQHF. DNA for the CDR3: TGTGCCAGCAGTTTGACGGGGATTAGCAATCAGCCCCAGCATTTT.

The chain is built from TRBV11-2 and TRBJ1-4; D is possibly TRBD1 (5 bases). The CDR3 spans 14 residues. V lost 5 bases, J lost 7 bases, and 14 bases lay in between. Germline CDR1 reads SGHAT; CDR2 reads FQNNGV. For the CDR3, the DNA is TGTGCCAGCAGCCCAACGACAGTAGGTGAAAAACTGTTTTTT. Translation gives CASSPTTVGEKLFF.

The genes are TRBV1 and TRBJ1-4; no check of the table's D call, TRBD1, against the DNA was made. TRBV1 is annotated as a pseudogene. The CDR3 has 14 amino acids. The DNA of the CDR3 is TGCACCAGCAGCCACGACAGGGGCAATGAAAAACTGTTTTTT. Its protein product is CTSSHDRGNEKLFF.

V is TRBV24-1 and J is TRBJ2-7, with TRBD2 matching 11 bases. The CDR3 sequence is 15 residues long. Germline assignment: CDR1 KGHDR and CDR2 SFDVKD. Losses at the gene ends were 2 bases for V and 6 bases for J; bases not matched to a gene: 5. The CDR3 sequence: CATSDSRTSGSEQYF. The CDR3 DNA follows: TGTGCCACCAGTGATTCTCGCACTAGCGGGAGCGAGCAGTACTTC.

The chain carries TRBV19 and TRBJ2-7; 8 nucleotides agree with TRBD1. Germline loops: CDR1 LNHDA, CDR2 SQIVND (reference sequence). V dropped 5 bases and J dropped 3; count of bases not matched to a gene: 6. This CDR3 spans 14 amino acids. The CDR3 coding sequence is TGTGCCAGTAGTCCACGGACAGGGCTCTACGAGCAGTACTTC. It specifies CASSPRTGLYEQYF.

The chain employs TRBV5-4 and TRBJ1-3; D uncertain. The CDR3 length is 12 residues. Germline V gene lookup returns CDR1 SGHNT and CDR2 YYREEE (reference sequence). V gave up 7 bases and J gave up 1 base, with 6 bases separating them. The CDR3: CASSGSGNTIYF. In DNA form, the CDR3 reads TGTGCCAGCTCGGGTTCTGGAAACACCATATATTTT.

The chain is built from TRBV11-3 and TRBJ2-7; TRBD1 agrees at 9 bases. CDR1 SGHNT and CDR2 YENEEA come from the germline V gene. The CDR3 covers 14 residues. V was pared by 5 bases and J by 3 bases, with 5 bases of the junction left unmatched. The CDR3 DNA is TGTGCCAGCAGCCCGGACAGGGGTAGCTACGAGCAGTACTTC. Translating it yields CASSPDRGSYEQYF.

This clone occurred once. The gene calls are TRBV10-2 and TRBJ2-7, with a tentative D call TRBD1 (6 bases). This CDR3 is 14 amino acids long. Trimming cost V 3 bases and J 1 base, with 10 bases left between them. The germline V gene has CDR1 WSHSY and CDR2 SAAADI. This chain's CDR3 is CASSEQGISYEQYF. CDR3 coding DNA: TGCGCCAGCAGTGAACAGGGAATATCCTACGAGCAGTACTTC.

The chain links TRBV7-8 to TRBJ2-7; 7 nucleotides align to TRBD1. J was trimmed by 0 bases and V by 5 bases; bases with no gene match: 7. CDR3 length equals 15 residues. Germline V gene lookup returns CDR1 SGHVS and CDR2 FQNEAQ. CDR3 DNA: TGTGCCAGCAGCGTCCGACAGGGTCGCTCCTACGAGCAGTACTTC. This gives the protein CASSVRQGRSYEQYF.

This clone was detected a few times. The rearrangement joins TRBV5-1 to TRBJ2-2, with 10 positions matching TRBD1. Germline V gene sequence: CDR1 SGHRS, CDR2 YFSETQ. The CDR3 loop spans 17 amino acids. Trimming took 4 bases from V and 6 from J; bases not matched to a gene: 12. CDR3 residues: CASSTSRGTGDAGELFF. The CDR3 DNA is TGCGCCAGCAGCACTAGCCGTGGGACAGGGGACGCCGGGGAGCTGTTTTTT.

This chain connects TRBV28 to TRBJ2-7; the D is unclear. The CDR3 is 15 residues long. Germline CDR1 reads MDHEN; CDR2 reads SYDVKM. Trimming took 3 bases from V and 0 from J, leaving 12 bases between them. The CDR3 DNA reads TGTGCCAGCAGTTTGGTAGAGTCCGGCTCCTACGAGCAGTACTTC. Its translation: CASSLVESGSYEQYF.

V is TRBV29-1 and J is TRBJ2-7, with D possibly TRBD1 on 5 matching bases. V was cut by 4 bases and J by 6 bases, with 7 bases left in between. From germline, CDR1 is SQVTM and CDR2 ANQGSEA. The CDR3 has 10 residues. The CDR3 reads CSVGQGEQYF. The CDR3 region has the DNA TGCAGCGTTGGGCAGGGCGAGCAGTACTTC.

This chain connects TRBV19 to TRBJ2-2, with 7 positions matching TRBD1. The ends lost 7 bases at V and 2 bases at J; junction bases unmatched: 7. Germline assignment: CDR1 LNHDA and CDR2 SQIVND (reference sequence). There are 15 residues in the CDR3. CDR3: CASKRTGENTGELFF. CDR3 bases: TGTGCCAGTAAAAGGACAGGAGAAAACACCGGGGAGCTGTTTTTT.